This is a list of T cell receptor beta chains from one sample in a study of Ad26.COV2.S vaccination and SARS-CoV-2 variants. Clones were read by immunoSEQ multiplex PCR, and TCRdb kept only the in-frame ones, dropping some. The sample consists of more than 300,000 clones, 86% of them appearing once. The source material was peripheral blood, sampled in a trial of Ad26.COV2.S vaccine versus placebo. Every receptor here comes from a person between 18 and 59 years old who received the Ad26.COV2.S COVID-19 vaccine or a placebo. The CDR3 runs from the conserved cysteine through the conserved F or W. The D gene is left open where the match is weak. A clone size is listed for some rows: how often the clone was seen (once, few, many), or a class if it is expanded.

.,TRBV19,14,TRBJ2-1,.,TGTGCCAGTAGTATGTGGGGGGTGTATGGTGAGCAGTTCTTC,CASSMWGVYGEQFF
.,TRBV4-3,18,TRBJ1-4,TRBD1,TGCGCCAGCAGCCAAGAGGGGGGACAGGCCCTTAGCCATGAAAAACTGTTTTTT,CASSQEGGQALSHEKLFF
.,TRBV7-2,13,TRBJ1-1,.,TGTGCCAGCAGCAGGGGGTTGAACACTGAAGCTTTCTTT,CASSRGLNTEAFF
once,TRBV30,14,TRBJ1-1,.,TGTGCCGGAACTAATAGGGGGAAAGGCTCTGAAGCTTTCTTT,CAGTNRGKGSEAFF
.,TRBV30,12,TRBJ1-4,.,TGTGCCTGGAGTGTACAGAGGGAAAAACTGTTTTTT,CAWSVQREKLFF
.,TRBV18,15,TRBJ2-1,.,TGTGCCAGCTCACCACTAGGGGTCTCCTACAATGAGCAGTTCTTC,CASSPLGVSYNEQFF
.,TRBV19,15,TRBJ2-2,.,TGTGCCAGTAGTATAGGTAGGGAATGGCCCGGGGAGCTGTTTTTT,CASSIGREWPGELFF
.,TRBV5-1,15,TRBJ1-5,.,TGCGCCAGCAGCTCGACAACAGGGAGCAATCAGCCCCAGCATTTT,CASSSTTGSNQPQHF
few,TRBV7-2,13,TRBJ1-1,.,TGTGCCAGCAGCTCACAGGGTAACACTGAAGCTTTCTTT,CASSSQGNTEAFF
.,TRBV5-1,16,TRBJ1-6,.,TGCGCCAGCAGCTCACAGGCGGGGGGCAGTGCTTCACCCCTCCACTTT,CASSSQAGGSASPLHF
once,TRBV10-3,15,TRBJ2-1,TRBD2,TGTGCCACCACCCCACCCGGCGGGGGGGCGGGTGAGCAGTTCTTC,CATTPPGGGAGEQFF
once,TRBV4-3,16,TRBJ2-7,TRBD2,TGCGCCAGCAGCCAAGTCTCGGACGGCAGGGCGGGGGTGCAGTACTTC,CASSQVSDGRAGVQYF
.,TRBV10-3,11,TRBJ2-2,.,TGTGCCATCAGTGACGTCGGGGAGCTGTTTTTT,CAISDVGELFF
.,TRBV3-1/TRBV3-2,15,TRBJ2-3,.,TGTGCCAGCAGCCTCAGAGATGCTAGCACAGATACGCAGTATTTT,CASSLRDASTDTQYF
once,TRBV9,14,TRBJ1-2,.,TGTGCCAGCGGGGCCCGAGGGACTCAGAGTGGCTACACCTTC,CASGARGTQSGYTF
.,TRBV7-2,15,TRBJ2-7,.,TGTGCCAGCAGCCCCGTGGGGGCCATTTCCTACGAGCAGTACTTC,CASSPVGAISYEQYF
.,TRBV7-2,16,TRBJ2-7,TRBD2,TGTGCCAGCAGCTTTAGGGAGCGGGGGGCGAACTACGAGCAGTACTTC,CASSFRERGANYEQYF
once,TRBV4-3,13,TRBJ2-5,.,TGCGCCAGCAGCCTCCGGGCGGAAGAGACCCAGTACTTC,CASSLRAEETQYF
few,TRBV7-3,15,TRBJ2-6,.,TGTGCCAGCAGCCTCAGGGGCACTGGGGCCAACGTCCTGACTTTC,CASSLRGTGANVLTF
.,TRBV10-3,15,TRBJ1-2,.,TGTGCCATCAGTGAGGAGGACAGACGGAACTATGGCTACACCTTC,CAISEEDRRNYGYTF
.,TRBV20-1,14,TRBJ2-2,.,TGCAGTGCTAGTGATAACCCGAACACCGGGGAGCTGTTTTTT,CSASDNPNTGELFF
once,TRBV12-3/TRBV12-4,13,TRBJ2-3,.,TGTGCCAGCAGTTTAGCTGAGCAAGGTACGCAGTATTTT,CASSLAEQGTQYF
.,TRBV2,11,TRBJ1-2,.,TGTGCCAGCGCGCGGAACTATGGCTACACCTTC,CASARNYGYTF
.,TRBV3-1/TRBV3-2,15,TRBJ2-6,.,TGTGCCAGCAGCCAAACCGGTACCGGGGCCAACGTCCTGACTTTC,CASSQTGTGANVLTF
.,TRBV29-1,13,TRBJ1-4,.,TGCAGCGTTGAGACTACAATGGGGGAGAAACTGTTTTTT,CSVETTMGEKLFF
.,TRBV30,13,TRBJ1-5,.,TGTGCCTGGAGTGGGGTTGTAGGTCAGCCCCAGCATTTT,CAWSGVVGQPQHF